A selection of T cell receptor beta chains follows, all from one sample in a study of T-cell reconstitution after alpha-beta-depleted transplantation in children. Using its own MiXCR run on the PCR reads, TCRdb lists one record per CDR3 protein. The data show 100,000 to 120,000 distinct CDR3 sequences, with 10% seen just once and 8% held by the top ten. Sample: PBMCs from the stem cell graft donor, taken from the stem cell graft. These receptors were taken from a human donor who donated a stem cell graft to a child with acute lymphoblastic leukemia. CDR3s include the opening cysteine and the closing phenylalanine or tryptophan. D genes are given only for firm matches. The size entry is marked missing in some rows and otherwise reads once, few, many or a size class.

clone size	V gene	J gene	D gene	CDR3 DNA	CDR3 protein
many	TRBV18	TRBJ2-7	NA	TGTGCCAGCTCACCAACCAGGGCCTACGAGCAGTACTTC	CASSPTRAYEQYF
many	TRBV14	TRBJ1-2	TRBD1	TGTGCCAGCAGCCAAGATTTGGGACAGGTGAACTATGGCTACACCTTC	CASSQDLGQVNYGYTF
few	TRBV7-9	TRBJ2-5	NA	TGTGCCAGCAGCTTACGAAAGGAGACCCAGTACTTC	CASSLRKETQYF
few	TRBV6-2/TRBV6-3	TRBJ2-3	TRBD2	TGTGCCAGCAGAGTCCCGACTAGCTCTCGGGATACGCAGTATTTT	CASRVPTSSRDTQYF
few	TRBV12-3/TRBV12-4	TRBJ2-4	NA	TGTGCCAGCAGTCCAGGGACACTGTCCCCCCTTGACAGTCAGTACTTC	CASSPGTLSPLDSQYF
many	TRBV10-2	TRBJ1-6	NA	TGCGCCAGCAGTGAGTCGGAGGGGTCGGTGAGCTCCTATAATTCACCCCTCCACTTT	CASSESEGSVSSYNSPLHF
many	TRBV20-1	TRBJ2-5	NA	TGCAGTGCTAGAGAACAGGGAGTTGAGACCCAGTACTTC	CSAREQGVETQYF
NA	TRBV5-4	TRBJ2-5	TRBD1	TGTGTCAGCAGCAGGACAGGGGGCGCCACCGGCGAGACCCAGTACTTC	CVSSRTGGATGETQYF
many	TRBV5-1	TRBJ2-2	NA	TGCGCCAGCGGTCTGACCGGGGAGCTGTTTTTT	CASGLTGELFF
many	TRBV4-3	TRBJ1-2	TRBD1	TGCGCCAGCAGCCAAGGACAGGGCTATGGCTACACCTTC	CASSQGQGYGYTF
many	TRBV5-1	TRBJ2-3	NA	TGCGCCAGCAGCACCTCGACGGGCCGGGATACGCAGTATTTT	CASSTSTGRDTQYF
many	TRBV27	TRBJ2-1	NA	TGTGCCAGCAGTTTATTGTCTAGCCTTCCCGTTAACAATGAGCAGTTCTTC	CASSLLSSLPVNNEQFF
many	TRBV20-1	TRBJ1-1	NA	TGCAGTGCTAGTGTTGACAGCCTGAACACTGAAGCTTTCTTT	CSASVDSLNTEAFF
many	TRBV11-2	TRBJ2-3	TRBD1	TGTGCCAGCAGCTTAGTACTCACAGGGGCAGATACGCAGTATTTT	CASSLVLTGADTQYF
many	TRBV25-1	TRBJ2-3	NA	TGTGCCAGCAGAGGGATGGGGGCAGCGAGGGGCACAGATACGCAGTATTTT	CASRGMGAARGTDTQYF
many	TRBV5-1	TRBJ2-1	TRBD1	TGCGCCAGCAGCTACCGACAGGGACCCTACAATGAGCAGTTCTTC	CASSYRQGPYNEQFF
many	TRBV7-2	TRBJ2-7	NA	TGTGCCAGCAGCTTAGGGGCACTGGCGGGAGAGCAGTACTTC	CASSLGALAGEQYF
many	TRBV7-2	TRBJ2-7	TRBD2	TGTGCCAGCAGCCATACTAGCGATTCCTACGAGCAGTACTTC	CASSHTSDSYEQYF
many	TRBV7-2	TRBJ2-3	NA	TGTGCCAGCAGCCCCTGGAGTAGGGTCGAAGATACGCAGTATTTT	CASSPWSRVEDTQYF
many	TRBV7-2	TRBJ2-1	TRBD2	TGTGCCAGCAGCTTAGGGAGCGGGAGCTTAAATGAGCAGTTCTTC	CASSLGSGSLNEQFF
NA	TRBV5-1	TRBJ2-3	TRBD2	TGCGCCAGCAGCTTGGTTAGCGGGGGAACAGATACGCAGTATTTT	CASSLVSGGTDTQYF
many	TRBV18	TRBJ1-4	TRBD1	TGTGCCAGCTCACCCGACAGGGAGGAAAAACTGTTTTTT	CASSPDREEKLFF
few	TRBV7-6	TRBJ2-3	NA	TGTGCCAGCAGCCCTTCGACAGGAGATACGCAGTATTTT	CASSPSTGDTQYF
many	TRBV7-3	TRBJ2-3	NA	TGTGCCAGCAGCTTCACAGGGGAGGGCACAGATACGCAGTATTTT	CASSFTGEGTDTQYF
many	TRBV9	TRBJ2-2	NA	TGTGCCAGCAGCGTAGTCTCTTCAATAGGGGAGCTGTTTTTT	CASSVVSSIGELFF
many	TRBV3-1	TRBJ2-2	TRBD1	TGTGCCAGCAGCCAACCCGACAGGGTTGGTACCGGGGAGCTGTTTTTT	CASSQPDRVGTGELFF
many	TRBV15	TRBJ1-3	NA	TGTGCCACCAGCAGAGCGGGCAGGGACTCTGGAAACACCATATATTTT	CATSRAGRDSGNTIYF
many	TRBV6-4	TRBJ2-1	NA	TGTGCCAGCAGTAGTTTAGGAGGGGCGTTTTACAATGAGCAGTTCTTC	CASSSLGGAFYNEQFF
many	TRBV6-5	TRBJ1-4	NA	TGTGCCAGCAGTTACCGGGGACAACTTAATGAAAAACTGTTTTTT	CASSYRGQLNEKLFF
many	TRBV7-2	TRBJ2-1	TRBD2	TGTGCCAGCAGCTTAGCGTACAGCGGGACCTCCTACAATGAGCAGTTCTTC	CASSLAYSGTSYNEQFF
many	TRBV20-1	TRBJ1-1	TRBD1	TGCAGTGCACAACAGGGGGATCGCCCTGAAGCTTTCTTT	CSAQQGDRPEAFF
NA	TRBV11-1	TRBJ2-7	NA	TGTGCCAGCAGCTTAGAGCGGGCCCTCTACTACGAGCAGTACTTC	CASSLERALYYEQYF
few	TRBV18	TRBJ2-1	NA	TGTGCCAGCTCACCGTCCTTTCTTCAAGGGCTACGCAGCAATGAGCAGTTCTTC	CASSPSFLQGLRSNEQFF